The entry below gives a single T cell receptor beta chain sequence along with its context. These data belong to a study of sequential checkpoint blockade in melanoma. On the study more broadly: Twenty-two patients had matched tumor biopsies before treatment and at week 13 after nivolumab or ipilimumab alone.

The treatment denotes: randomized to nivolumab then ipilimumab (arm A) or the reverse (arm B). There are 16 residues in the CDR3. The V and J ends lost 2 bases and 12 bases, in that order; junction bases with no gene match: 10. TCRdb's table, derived via immunoSEQ multiplex PCR, lists solely in-frame clones and lacks some. The repertoire includes around 6,400 clones, around 21% of them detected once, and 7.5% to 10% sits in the top ten. This receptor was identified in a human donor with melanoma. The sequencing here drew on tumor tissue (inferred from file names), taken from a patient given nivolumab and ipilimumab in sequence. V gene TRBV6-7 combines with J gene TRBJ2-1; 13 nucleotides match TRBD2. TRBV6-7 counts as an open reading frame of uncertain function. The CDR3 reads CASSYAGLAGDLSQFF. The CDR3, as DNA: TGTGCCAGCAGTTACGCAGGACTAGCGGGAGATCTCTCGCAGTTCTTC.